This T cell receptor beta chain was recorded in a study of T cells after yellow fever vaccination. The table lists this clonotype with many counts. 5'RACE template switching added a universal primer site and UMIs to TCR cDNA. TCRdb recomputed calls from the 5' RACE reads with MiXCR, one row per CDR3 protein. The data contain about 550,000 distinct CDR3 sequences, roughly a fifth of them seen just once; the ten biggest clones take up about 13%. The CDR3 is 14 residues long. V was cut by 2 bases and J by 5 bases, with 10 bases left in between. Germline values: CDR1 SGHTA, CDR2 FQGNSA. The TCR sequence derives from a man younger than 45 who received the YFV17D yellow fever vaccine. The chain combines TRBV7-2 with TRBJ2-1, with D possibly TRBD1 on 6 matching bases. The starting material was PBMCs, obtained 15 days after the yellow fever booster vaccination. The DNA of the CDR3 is TGTGCCAGCAGCTTAACCACAGGGAACAATGAGCAGTTCTTC. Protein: CASSLTTGNNEQFF.